Described below is a single T cell receptor beta chain sequence and its context. This sample is part of a study of blood T cell repertoires in COVID-19. Looking at the study overall: Collection of acute and convalescent COVID-19 samples took place in the United States, Italy and Spain. PBMCs, B-cell-depleted T cells, or T cells were the source of the cDNA or gDNA that made up the material.

In the authors' methods: Amplification with reference gene primers provided the estimates of nucleated cell counts. TCRdb's table, derived via immunoSEQ multiplex PCR, lists solely in-frame clones and lacks some. D and trimming come from the DNA, and the V and J calls and clone size come from that table. The profile shows 100,000 to 150,000 clones, roughly 84% of them singletons. V dropped 1 base and J dropped 2 bases, with 7 bases sitting between them. This CDR3 comprises 13 residues. Per the germline V gene, CDR1 is SGHRS and CDR2 is YFSETQ. This sequence was found in a man aged 55 to 70 with acute or convalescent COVID-19. The V call is TRBV5-1, the J call TRBJ2-7; D might be TRBD1 (6 bases). Source material: peripheral blood. CDR3 coding DNA: TGCGCCAGCAGCTTGAGGGACACCTACGAGCAGTACTTC. Residues: CASSLRDTYEQYF.